This T cell receptor beta chain was identified during a study of CXCR3-negative and CXCR3-positive naive CD8 T cells. All TRB cDNA libraries came from 5' RACE performed with UMI labels. With the 5' RACE reads reprocessed, TCRdb shows one record per CDR3 protein and no DNA. The sample data list 55,000 to 75,000 distinct CDR3 sequences. Broader study findings: Naive cells positive for CXCR3 carried more hydrophobic TRB CDR3s than CXCR3-negative ones.

Germline-derived CDR1 and CDR2 are MNHEY and SVGAGI. CDR3 size: 15 residues. As to this clonotype: Its target is not known.

Sequences were obtained from naive CXCR3+ CD8+ T cells from blood. Subset meaning: CD45RO-CCR7+CD27+CD95- naive CD8+ T cells expressing CXCR3 (TNR3+). The receptor's source is a human donor in good health. Some clones in this sample may be carry-over from other donors' samples. The chain combines TRBV6-5 with TRBJ1-6; TCRdb reports TRBD1, a call that lacks DNA to check it against. CDR3 sequence: CASTETTAYNSPLHF.